Sequencing of this TCR beta chain was carried out in a study of blood T cell repertoires in COVID-19. Libraries were prepared by immunoSEQ multiplex PCR; TCRdb keeps only in-frame clonotypes and omits some of them. Of about 150,000 clones in the sample, roughly 91% were seen once. V was pared by 3 bases and J by 6 bases, with 10 bases between. This CDR3 is 14 amino acids long. CDR1 and CDR2 from the germline V gene are KGHDR and SFDVKD. The receptor was derived from a man between 18 and 35 years old with COVID-19, enrolled during active disease. Input material: peripheral blood. The chain carries TRBV24-1 and TRBJ2-2; D is possibly TRBD1 (6 bases). The CDR3 nucleotides read TGTGCCACCAGTGATCTGACAGGTTCCGGGGAGCTGTTTTTT. Its translation is CATSDLTGSGELFF.